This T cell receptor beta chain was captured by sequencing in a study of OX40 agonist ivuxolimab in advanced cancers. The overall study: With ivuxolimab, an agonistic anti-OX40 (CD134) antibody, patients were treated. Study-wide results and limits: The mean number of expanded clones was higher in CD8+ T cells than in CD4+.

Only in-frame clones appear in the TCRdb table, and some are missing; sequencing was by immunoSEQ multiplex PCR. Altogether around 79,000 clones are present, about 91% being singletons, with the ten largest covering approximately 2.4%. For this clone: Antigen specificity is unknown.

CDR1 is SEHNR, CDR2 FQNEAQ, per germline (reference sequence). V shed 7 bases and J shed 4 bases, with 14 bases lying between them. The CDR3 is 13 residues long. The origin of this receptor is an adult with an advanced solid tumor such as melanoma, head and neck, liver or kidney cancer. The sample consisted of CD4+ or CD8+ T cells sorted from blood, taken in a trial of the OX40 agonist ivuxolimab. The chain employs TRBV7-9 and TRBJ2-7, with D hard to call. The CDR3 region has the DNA TGTGCCAGCACCCATTTAGGGCTTTACGAGCAGTACTTC. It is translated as CASTHLGLYEQYF. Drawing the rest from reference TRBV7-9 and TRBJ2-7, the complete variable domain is DTGVSQNPRHKITKRGQNVTFRCDPISEHNRLYWYRQTLGQGPEFLTYFQNEAQLEKSRLLSDRFSAERPKGSFSTLEIQRTEQGDSAMYLCASTHLGLYEQYFGPGTRLTVT.